The source of this TCR beta chain is a study of control samples from healthy donors and cancer patients. Clones were read by immunoSEQ multiplex PCR, and TCRdb kept only the in-frame ones, dropping some. The sample carries more than 65,000 clones, 85% to 90% recorded once. Per the germline V gene, CDR1 is SGDLS and CDR2 is YYNGEE. V was clipped by 5 bases and J by 2 bases; unmatched bases: 3. CDR3 length: 14 amino acids. The sample taken for sequencing was PBMCs. The rearrangement uses TRBV9 and TRBJ2-3; TRBD2 agrees at 9 bases. The sequence derives from a woman aged 60-70 years with head and neck cancer. The CDR3 DNA reads TGTGCCAGCAGGGGGACTAGCCCCACAGATACGCAGTATTTT. It translates to CASRGTSPTDTQYF.